This T cell receptor (beta chain) was sequenced for a study of follicular helper T cells after annual influenza vaccination. The study's findings and limits: Plasmablast frequency change correlated with clonality change in ICOS+CD38+ cTfh.

About this clone: What it recognizes is unknown.

The time point is: 2014-2015 season, pre-vaccination. Repertoires were generated with immunoSEQ multiplex PCR, while TCRdb's copy carries only in-frame clones and drops some. The data show approximately 10,000 clones, with 70% to 80% seen just once and about 3.1% held by the top ten. The TCR was taken from an adult who received the influenza vaccine. This specimen consisted of CXCR5+ CD38- circulating T follicular helper cells from blood, obtained on the day of influenza vaccination. Subset meaning: circulating Tfh, non-naive CD4+CXCR5+PD-1+ (ICOS+CD38+ or ICOS-CD38-).

The CDR3 DNA reads TGCGCCAGCAGCTTGGGGTCGGGGGATAGAGCTTTCTTT. This gives the protein CASSLGSGDRAFF. The chain carries TRBV5-1 and TRBJ1-1; a weak D match, TRBD1 (5 bases). The ends were cut back, 0 bases at V and 10 bases at J, with 13 bases in the middle. This CDR3 is 13 amino acids long. Germline CDR1 SGHRS, CDR2 YFSETQ.